Sequencing of this T cell receptor beta chain was carried out in a study of T-cell reconstitution after alpha-beta-depleted transplantation in children. J lost 4 bases, V lost 10 bases, and 12 bases had no gene match. The CDR3 runs to 14 residues. Germline CDR1 and CDR2: SNHLY and FYNNEI. The library targeted TCRbeta and was prepared with unique molecular identifiers. TCRdb re-called the PCR reads through MiXCR, storing one row per CDR3 protein. The sample carries under 300,000 distinct CDR3 sequences, about 9.9% recorded once. The chain employs TRBV2 and TRBJ2-7, with 8 bases that match TRBD2. This specimen consisted of peripheral blood, obtained 180 days after TCRalphabeta/CD19-depleted stem cell transplant. The receptor comes from a male patient between 2 and 10 years old who had a stem cell transplant for chronic granulomatous disease, so the T cells may come from the graft donor. For the CDR3, the DNA is TGTGCCATGCTTAGTGCGGGAGGCCGTTACGAGCAGTACTTC. Amino acid sequence: CAMLSAGGRYEQYF.